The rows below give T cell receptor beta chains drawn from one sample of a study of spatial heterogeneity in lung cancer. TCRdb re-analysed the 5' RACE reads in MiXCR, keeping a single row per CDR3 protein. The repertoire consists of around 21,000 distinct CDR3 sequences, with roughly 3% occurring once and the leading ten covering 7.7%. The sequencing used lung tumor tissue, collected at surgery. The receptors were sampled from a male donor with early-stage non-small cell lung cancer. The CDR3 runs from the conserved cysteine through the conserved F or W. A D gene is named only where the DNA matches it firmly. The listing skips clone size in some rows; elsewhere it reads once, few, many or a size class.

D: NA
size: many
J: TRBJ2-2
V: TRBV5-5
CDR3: CASSLEAGANTGELFF
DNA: TGTGCCAGCAGCTTGGAGGCAGGGGCTAACACCGGGGAGCTGTTTTTT

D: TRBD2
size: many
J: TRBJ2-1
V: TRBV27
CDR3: CASSSTGILASTYNEQFF
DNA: TGTGCCAGCAGTTCTACCGGGATACTAGCGTCAACCTACAATGAGCAGTTCTTC

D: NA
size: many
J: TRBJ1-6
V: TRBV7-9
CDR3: CASSLGSANSPLHF
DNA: TGTGCCAGCAGCTTAGGTTCAGCTAATTCACCCCTCCACTTT

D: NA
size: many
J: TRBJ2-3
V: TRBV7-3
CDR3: CASGVGRSDTQYF
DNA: TGTGCCAGCGGGGTCGGAAGGAGTGATACGCAGTATTTT

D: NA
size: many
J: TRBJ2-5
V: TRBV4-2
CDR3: CASSQDRGQETQYF
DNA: TGTGCCAGCAGCCAAGATCGGGGCCAAGAGACCCAGTACTTC

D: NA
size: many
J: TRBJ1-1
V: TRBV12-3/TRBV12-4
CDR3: CASSYQQNTEAFF
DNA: TGTGCCAGCAGTTATCAGCAGAACACTGAAGCTTTCTTT

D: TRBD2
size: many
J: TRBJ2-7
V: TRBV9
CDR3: CASSVGLAGPYEQYF
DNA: TGTGCCAGCAGCGTGGGGCTAGCGGGACCCTACGAGCAGTACTTC

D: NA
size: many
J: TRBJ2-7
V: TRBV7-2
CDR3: CASSFLSLGEQYF
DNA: TGTGCCAGCAGCTTCCTCAGCCTAGGCGAGCAGTACTTC

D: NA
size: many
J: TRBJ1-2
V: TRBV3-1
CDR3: CASSPGTDYYGYTF
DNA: TGTGCCAGCAGCCCGGGGACCGACTACTATGGCTACACCTTC

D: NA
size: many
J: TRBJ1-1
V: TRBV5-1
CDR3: CASSLEGTVVAEAFF
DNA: TGCGCCAGCAGCTTGGAAGGGACGGTTGTTGCTGAAGCTTTCTTT

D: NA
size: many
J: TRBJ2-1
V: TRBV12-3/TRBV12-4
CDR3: CASSSGVNEQFF
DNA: TGTGCCAGCAGTTCCGGGGTCAATGAGCAGTTCTTC

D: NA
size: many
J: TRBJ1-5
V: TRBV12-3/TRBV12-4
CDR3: CASVRLLGEPQHF
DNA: TGTGCCAGCGTTCGTCTGCTTGGGGAGCCCCAGCATTTT

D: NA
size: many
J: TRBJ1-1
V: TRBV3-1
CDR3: CASSQNTEAFF
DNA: TGTGCCAGCAGTCAGAACACTGAAGCTTTCTTT

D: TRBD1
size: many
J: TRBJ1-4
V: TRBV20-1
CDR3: CSGRRTGTNEKLFF
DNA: TGCAGTGGGCGACGGACAGGGACTAATGAAAAACTGTTTTTT

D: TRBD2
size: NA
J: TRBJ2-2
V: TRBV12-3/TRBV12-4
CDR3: CASREASGGPVRELFF
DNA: TGTGCCAGCAGGGAGGCTAGCGGGGGCCCCGTGAGGGAGCTGTTTTTT

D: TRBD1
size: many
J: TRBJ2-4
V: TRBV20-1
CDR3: CSAWDRGGKNIQYF
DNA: TGCAGTGCTTGGGACAGGGGAGGCAAAAACATTCAGTACTTC